This T cell receptor (beta chain) was found in a study of CD8 T cells in ankylosing spondylitis (dated by TCRdb to the late 2010s). For the study in its entirety: The study set out to find disease-linked TCR variants by profiling T cell receptor beta repertoires in ankylosing spondylitis patients and healthy donors. Samples of peripheral blood were taken, and for ankylosing spondylitis patients, synovial fluid was collected as well. In total, the full study cohort was made up of about 99 healthy donors and about two dozen ankylosing spondylitis patients. General conclusions and limits of the study: Some motif variants had previously been reported in the synovial fluid and blood of reactive arthritis patients, which suggests shared mechanisms of disease initiation. Blood from ankylosing spondylitis patients appeared to be characterized by a TCR beta motif made up of fewer than ten highly homologous amino acid variants. Significant enrichment of the disease-linked clones was reported in matched synovial fluid samples from ankylosing spondylitis patients. In peripheral blood, the disease-linked clones were found at relatively low frequencies and had a CD8+ phenotype.

On this clonotype itself: This clone's antigen is unknown. Per-base qualities were not stored, and no clone one base away is much larger.

Trimming removed 8 bases from V and 8 bases from J, leaving 19 bases between the germline ends. Its CDR3 holds 15 amino acids, cysteine through phenylalanine. Just CDR3 DNA is preserved here, 45 bases in frame from base 1. The sequencer was an Illumina HiSeq 2500. TCR beta libraries were prepared by quantitative 5'-RACE with molecular barcodes. The authors processed their data as follows. Disease-linked TCR variants were identified with a new computational method built on a probabilistic model of VDJ rearrangement. In-frame beta chains were kept once TCRdb had trimmed the public reads at Q25 with fastp and called clones with MiXCR. A single entry per CDR3 protein holds the most common genes and DNA from its merged rows. For this entry, the V and J calls and clone size follow TCRdb and not the study's own pipeline. The sample yields tens of thousands of distinct CDR3 sequences; roughly 8.5% were counted once. Of the sample, more than 30% is held by the ten largest clones.

The specimen was blood, either unsorted or a sorted T cell fraction (not recorded which). This sequence uses TRBV12-3 or TRBV12-4 and TRBJ1-6, with TRBD1 as a weak D call on 6 bases. The sequence was collected from a male donor with ankylosing spondylitis. At the DNA level, the sequence is TGTGCCAGCGGGGGGTGGGGACAATTGGATTCACCCCTCCACTTT. Translated, it gives CASGGWGQLDSPLHF.